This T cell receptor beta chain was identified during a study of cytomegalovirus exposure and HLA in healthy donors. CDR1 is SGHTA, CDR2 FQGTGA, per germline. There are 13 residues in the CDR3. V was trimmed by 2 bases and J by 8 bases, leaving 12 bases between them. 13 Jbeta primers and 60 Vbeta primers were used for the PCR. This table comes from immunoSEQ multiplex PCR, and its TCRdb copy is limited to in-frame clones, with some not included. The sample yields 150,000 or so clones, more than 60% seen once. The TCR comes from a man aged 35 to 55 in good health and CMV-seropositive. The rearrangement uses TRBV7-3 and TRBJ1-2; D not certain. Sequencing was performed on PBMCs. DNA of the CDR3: TGTGCCAGCAGCTTATCTCCATTGGGCGGCTACACCTTC. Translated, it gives CASSLSPLGGYTF.